The rows below give T cell receptor beta chains drawn from one sample of a study of radiation and T cells in renal cell carcinoma. Profiled with immunoSEQ multiplex PCR; TCRdb holds only in-frame clones, not every one. The sample lists 14,000 or so clones; 50% to 75% were seen once. The sequenced sample was tumor tissue, obtained from a patient whose treatment included radiotherapy and nephrectomy. The source is a woman in her seventies with renal cell carcinoma. Each CDR3 is given with its conserved first and last residue. The D gene is left open where the match is weak. Clone size is not always given. Where it is, it says once, few, many or a class for expanded clones.

clone_size	j_call	v_call	d_call	cdr3_nt	cdr3_aa
NA	TRBJ2-5	TRBV29-1	TRBD2	TGCAGCGTTGAAGTCCTCGGGACTACAGTAGAGACCCAGTACTTC	CSVEVLGTTVETQYF
NA	TRBJ1-5	TRBV30	NA	TGTGCCTGGACCCCTTCGCGGGTAAGGAATCAGCCCCAGCATTTT	CAWTPSRVRNQPQHF
NA	TRBJ2-7	TRBV5-1	TRBD2	TGCGCCAGCAGCTTGGACCCTGGGGGGGGGTCGAGCTCCTACGAGCAGTACTTC	CASSLDPGGGSSSYEQYF
NA	TRBJ1-4	TRBV5-1	TRBD1	TGCGCCAGCAGCACGGGACAGGGGGTAGCTAATGAAAAACTGTTTTTT	CASSTGQGVANEKLFF
once	TRBJ2-4	TRBV6-5	NA	TGTGCCAGCAGTGTGCGCAGGAGGGACATTCAGTACTTC	CASSVRRRDIQYF
NA	TRBJ2-7	TRBV6-6	TRBD1	TGTGCCAGCATCGGGACAGGATCGTTCTACGAGCAGTACTTC	CASIGTGSFYEQYF
once	TRBJ1-5	TRBV30	TRBD1	TGTGCCTGGTATATCCGGGACAGGGGTCCGAGGGGGCAGCCCCAGCATTTT	CAWYIRDRGPRGQPQHF
NA	TRBJ2-7	TRBV29-1	NA	TGCAGCGTTCTAAGGGTAGATTCCTACGAGCAGTACTTC	CSVLRVDSYEQYF
NA	TRBJ2-7	TRBV6-1	TRBD1	TGTGCCAGCAGTGAGGGGACAGGGGGGTACGAGCAGTACTTC	CASSEGTGGYEQYF
NA	TRBJ2-1	TRBV5-4	TRBD2	TGTGCCAGCAGCACTAGCGGGAGGGCCCACAATGAGCAGTTCTTC	CASSTSGRAHNEQFF
NA	TRBJ2-2	TRBV9	NA	TGTGCCAGCAGCGTAGAGGTTGGCTTGAACACCGGGGAGCTGTTTTTT	CASSVEVGLNTGELFF
NA	TRBJ2-3	TRBV4-1	NA	TGCGCCAGCAGCCAAGAGGCGGGGAACACAGATACGCAGTATTTT	CASSQEAGNTDTQYF
NA	TRBJ1-1	TRBV15	NA	TGTGCCACCAGCAGAAACAAGACGGGGACTGAAGCTTTCTTT	CATSRNKTGTEAFF
NA	TRBJ2-7	TRBV18	TRBD2	TGTGCCAGCTCATCTACCGGCCGAACGGGGGAGGGGAAAAACGAGCAGTACTTC	CASSSTGRTGEGKNEQYF
medium-sized	TRBJ1-2	TRBV6-5	NA	TGTGCCAGCAGGCAGAAGGGAGGTTTGGACTATGGCTACACCTTC	CASRQKGGLDYGYTF
NA	TRBJ1-2	TRBV4-1	NA	TGCGCCAGCAGCCAAAGTAACGTGGGGGCCCCTAACTATGGCTACACCTTC	CASSQSNVGAPNYGYTF
NA	TRBJ1-1	TRBV27	NA	TGTGCCAGCAGTAGACCCGGCGGCACTGAAGCTTTCTTT	CASSRPGGTEAFF
NA	TRBJ1-2	TRBV4-1	NA	TGCGCCAGCAGCCAAGATCGGGCCAGTGGCTACACCTTC	CASSQDRASGYTF
NA	TRBJ1-1	TRBV11-1	NA	TGTGCCAGCAGCAACACAATATGGGGGGCGCGGAACACTGAAGCTTTCTTT	CASSNTIWGARNTEAFF
NA	TRBJ1-4	TRBV4-1	NA	TGCGCCAGCAGGGGGCAGGGGTTAGGAGAAAAACTGTTTTTT	CASRGQGLGEKLFF
few	TRBJ2-1	TRBV4-3	TRBD2	TGCGCCAGCAGCCCCGGGACTAGCGGCTACAATGAGCAGTTCTTC	CASSPGTSGYNEQFF
NA	TRBJ2-7	TRBV19	TRBD2	TGTGCCAGTACCCCGACTAGCGGGAGGGCCTCCAGTGAGCAGTACTTC	CASTPTSGRASSEQYF
few	TRBJ2-3	TRBV28	NA	TGTGCCAGCAGTTTAACCTCTGGGACGCCTAGCACAGATACGCAGTATTTT	CASSLTSGTPSTDTQYF
NA	TRBJ2-7	TRBV7-6	TRBD2	TGTGCCAGCAGCCTTTTTCCTAGCGGGCCCTACGAGCAGTACTTC	CASSLFPSGPYEQYF
NA	TRBJ1-2	TRBV5-5	NA	TGTGCCAGCAGCCACGCACTACAGGACGACTATGGCTACACCTTC	CASSHALQDDYGYTF
NA	TRBJ2-3	TRBV5-1	TRBD2	TGCGCCAGCAGCCAAACTAGCGGGAGAGGAGATACGCAGTATTTT	CASSQTSGRGDTQYF
NA	TRBJ2-7	TRBV7-6	NA	TGTGCCAGCAGTCCAGGGGACGAGCAGTACTTC	CASSPGDEQYF
NA	TRBJ1-4	TRBV7-6	NA	TGTGCCAGCAGCCGAGGCGGGTTCGCTAATGAAAAACTGTTTTTT	CASSRGGFANEKLFF
few	TRBJ1-2	TRBV9	NA	TGTGCCAGCAGCGTTGGAACAGGGAAGGGTGGCTACACCTTC	CASSVGTGKGGYTF
NA	TRBJ2-2	TRBV7-9	NA	TGTGCCAGCACCTCAACGCTAGGGGGGCCCACCGGGGAGCTGTTTTTT	CASTSTLGGPTGELFF
NA	TRBJ1-2	TRBV7-2	NA	TGTGCCAGCAGCTTATTCGGGCAGGGGCTCTATGGCTACACCTTC	CASSLFGQGLYGYTF
NA	TRBJ2-6	TRBV5-1	NA	TGCGCCAGCAGGGATACCGGGGCCAACGTCCTGACTTTC	CASRDTGANVLTF
NA	TRBJ1-2	TRBV19	NA	TGTGCCAGTAGTTGGGAGGCGCGAGCCAACTATGGCTACACCTTC	CASSWEARANYGYTF
NA	TRBJ2-1	TRBV27	TRBD2	TGTGCCAGCAAGAGAGCGGGAGGTCATAATGAGCAGTTCTTC	CASKRAGGHNEQFF
NA	TRBJ1-1	TRBV9	NA	TGTGCCAGCAGCGAACAGGGTTATCAGGACACTGAAGCTTTCTTT	CASSEQGYQDTEAFF
NA	TRBJ1-1	TRBV25-1	TRBD1	TGTGCCAGCAGTGAGACAGGGGCCAACACTGAAGCTTTCTTT	CASSETGANTEAFF
NA	TRBJ2-1	TRBV7-3	NA	TGTGCCAGCAGTTTTACCCTCACAGGGCTGCTAAATGAGCAGTTCTTC	CASSFTLTGLLNEQFF
NA	TRBJ2-1	TRBV9	NA	TGTGCCAGCAGCGTAGGGGCGGGGCACTCCTACAATGAGCAGTTCTTC	CASSVGAGHSYNEQFF
NA	TRBJ2-6	TRBV2	NA	TGTGCCATCCGAGTGGGGGACTCTGGGGCCAACGTCCTGACTTTC	CAIRVGDSGANVLTF
NA	TRBJ2-5	TRBV7-2	TRBD2	TGTGCCAGCAGCTTCGTAGCGGGAGGAACCCCAGAGACCCAGTACTTC	CASSFVAGGTPETQYF
NA	TRBJ2-7	TRBV5-1	TRBD2	TGCGCCAGCAGCTTGGCCCAAAGCGGGGTACCCTACGAGCAGTACTTC	CASSLAQSGVPYEQYF
NA	TRBJ1-5	TRBV27	NA	TGTGCCAGCAGTTTATCTCGACTGAATCAGCCCCAGCATTTT	CASSLSRLNQPQHF
NA	TRBJ2-1	TRBV4-1	NA	TGCGCCAGCAGCCAAGAGCGGCACAATGAGCAGTTCTTC	CASSQERHNEQFF
NA	TRBJ1-6	TRBV11-2	NA	TGTGCCAGCAGCTTAATGGGCGGACATAATTCACCCCTCCACTTT	CASSLMGGHNSPLHF
NA	TRBJ2-5	TRBV7-9	NA	TGTGCCAGCAGCCCAGCAGGGAGAGAGACCCAGTACTTC	CASSPAGRETQYF
NA	TRBJ2-7	TRBV7-2	TRBD1	TGTGCCAGCAGCCCGGACAGGTACGAGCAGTACTTC	CASSPDRYEQYF
once	TRBJ1-1	TRBV7-9	NA	TGTGCCAGCAGCTTAGGACAGGATCGTGAAGCTTTCTTT	CASSLGQDREAFF
NA	TRBJ1-5	TRBV19	NA	TGTGCCAGTAGTCAAACCCCGGGGGGAAATCAGCCCCAGCATTTT	CASSQTPGGNQPQHF
medium-sized	TRBJ2-7	TRBV2	TRBD1	TGTGCCAGCATGGGGGGACAGGGTCCCTACGAGCAGTACTTC	CASMGGQGPYEQYF
NA	TRBJ2-7	TRBV5-1	TRBD2	TGCGCCAGCAGCTTGGCCAGGGGACTAGCGGGAGGCTACGAGCAGTACTTC	CASSLARGLAGGYEQYF
NA	TRBJ2-3	TRBV30	TRBD2	TGTGCCTGGAGTGTTCAGGGATCGGGAGGATTAACCGGAGATACGCAGTATTTT	CAWSVQGSGGLTGDTQYF
NA	TRBJ1-1	TRBV10-2	TRBD1	TGCGCCAGCAGCTCCCCCCCGGACAGGGAGAACACTGAAGCTTTCTTT	CASSSPPDRENTEAFF
once	TRBJ2-3	TRBV27	TRBD2	TGTGCCAGCAGTTCCCCTAGCGGGGGAGGGACAGATACGCAGTATTTT	CASSSPSGGGTDTQYF
NA	TRBJ1-3	TRBV10-3	TRBD1	TGTGCCATCACAGGGGGTGGAAACACCATATATTTT	CAITGGGNTIYF